Sequencing of this T cell receptor (beta chain) was carried out in a study of response to subunit inactivated influenza vaccine. Overall study findings and caveats: The authors suggested that few new T cells are recruited per seasonal influenza vaccination.

MiXCR, applied by TCRdb to the RT-PCR reads, yields one record per CDR3 protein. Seen here are about 500,000 distinct CDR3 sequences, approximately 16% observed once, and the top ten hold 3%. This CDR3 spans 13 amino acids. Between the trimmed V and J ends, which lost 2 bases and 6 bases, there was a span of 9 bases. From germline, CDR1 is SGHTA and CDR2 FQGNSA. Remarks on this clonotype: As yet, its antigen is unknown.

The clonotype originates from a man between 50 and 69 years old who received an inactivated influenza vaccine. This chain connects TRBV7-2 to TRBJ2-3, with unresolved D. Here the sequenced sample was CD4+ T cells sorted from PBMCs, taken approximately 25 months after vaccination. For the CDR3, the DNA is TGTGCCAGCAGCTTATTTTACCTTGATACGCAGTATTTT. This sequence encodes CASSLFYLDTQYF.